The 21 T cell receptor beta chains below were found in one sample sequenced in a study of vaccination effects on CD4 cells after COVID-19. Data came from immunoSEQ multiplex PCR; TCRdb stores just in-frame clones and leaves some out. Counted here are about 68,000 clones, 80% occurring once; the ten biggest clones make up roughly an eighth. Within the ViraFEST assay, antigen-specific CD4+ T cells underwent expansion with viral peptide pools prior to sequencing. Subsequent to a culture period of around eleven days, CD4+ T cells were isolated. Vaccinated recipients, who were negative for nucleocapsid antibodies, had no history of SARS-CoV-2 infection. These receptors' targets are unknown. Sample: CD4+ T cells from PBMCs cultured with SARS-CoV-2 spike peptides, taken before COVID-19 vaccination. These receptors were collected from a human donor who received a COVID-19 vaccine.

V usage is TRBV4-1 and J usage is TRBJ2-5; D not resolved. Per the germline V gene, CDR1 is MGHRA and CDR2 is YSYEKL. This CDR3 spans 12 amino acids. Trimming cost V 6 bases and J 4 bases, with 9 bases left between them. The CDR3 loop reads CASSILGETQYF. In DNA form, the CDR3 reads TGCGCCAGCAGTATACTCGGAGAGACCCAGTACTTC.

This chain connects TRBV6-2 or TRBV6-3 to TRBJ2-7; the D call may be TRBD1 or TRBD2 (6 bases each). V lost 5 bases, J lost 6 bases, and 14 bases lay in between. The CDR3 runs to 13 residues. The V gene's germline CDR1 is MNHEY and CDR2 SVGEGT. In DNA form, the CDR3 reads TGTGCCAGCAGTCGCAGGGGAGCGGGCGAGCAGTACGTC. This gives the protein CASSRRGAGEQYV.

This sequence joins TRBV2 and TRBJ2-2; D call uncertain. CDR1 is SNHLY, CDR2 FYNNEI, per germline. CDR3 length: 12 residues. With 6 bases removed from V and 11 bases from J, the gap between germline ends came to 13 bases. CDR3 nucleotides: TGTGCCAGCAGACGAATGGTGGGTGAGCTGTTTTTT. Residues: CASRRMVGELFF.

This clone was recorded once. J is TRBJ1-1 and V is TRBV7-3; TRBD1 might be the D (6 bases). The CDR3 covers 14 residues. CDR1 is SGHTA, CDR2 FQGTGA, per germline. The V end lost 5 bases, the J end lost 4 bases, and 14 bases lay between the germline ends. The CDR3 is CASSKTGQRTEAFF. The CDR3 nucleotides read TGTGCCAGCAGCAAAACCGGACAGCGCACTGAAGCTTTCTTT.

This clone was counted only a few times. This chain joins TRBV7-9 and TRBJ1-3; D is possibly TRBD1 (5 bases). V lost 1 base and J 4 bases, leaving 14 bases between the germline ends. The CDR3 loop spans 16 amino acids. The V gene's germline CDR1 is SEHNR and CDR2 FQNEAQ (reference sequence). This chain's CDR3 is CASSLDTGPRGNTIYF. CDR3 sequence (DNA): TGTGCCAGCAGCTTAGATACGGGGCCTCGAGGAAACACCATATATTTT.

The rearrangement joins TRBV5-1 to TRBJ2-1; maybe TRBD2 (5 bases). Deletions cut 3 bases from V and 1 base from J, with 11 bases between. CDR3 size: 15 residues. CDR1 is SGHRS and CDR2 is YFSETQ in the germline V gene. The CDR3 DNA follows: TGCGCCAGCAGCTCCGGGCGGGTATCCTACAATGAGCAGTTCTTC. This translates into CASSSGRVSYNEQFF.

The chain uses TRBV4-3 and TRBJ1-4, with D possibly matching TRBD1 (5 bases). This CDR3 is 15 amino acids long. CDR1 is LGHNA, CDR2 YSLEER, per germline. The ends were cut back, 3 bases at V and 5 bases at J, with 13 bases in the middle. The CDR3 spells CASSHAEGLNEKLFF. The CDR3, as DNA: TGCGCCAGCAGCCATGCGGAGGGGTTGAATGAAAAACTGTTTTTT.

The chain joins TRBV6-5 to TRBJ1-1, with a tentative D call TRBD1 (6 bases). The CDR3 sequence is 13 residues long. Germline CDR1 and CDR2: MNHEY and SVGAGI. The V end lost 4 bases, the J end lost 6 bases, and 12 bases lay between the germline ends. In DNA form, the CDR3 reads TGTGCCAGCAGTTTTACAGGGAGGCCTGAAGCTTTCTTT. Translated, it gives CASSFTGRPEAFF.

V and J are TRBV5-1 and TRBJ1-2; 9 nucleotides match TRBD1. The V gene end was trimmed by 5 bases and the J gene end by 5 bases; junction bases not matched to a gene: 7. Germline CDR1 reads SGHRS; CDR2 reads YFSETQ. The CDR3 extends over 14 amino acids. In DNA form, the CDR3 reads TGCGCCAGCAGTACAGGGGGCCAGGTATATGGCTACACCTTC. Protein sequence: CASSTGGQVYGYTF.

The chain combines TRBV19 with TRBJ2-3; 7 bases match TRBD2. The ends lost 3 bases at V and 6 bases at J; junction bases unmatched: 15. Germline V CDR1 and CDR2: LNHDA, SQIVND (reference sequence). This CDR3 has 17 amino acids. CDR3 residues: CASSMSPGEAGRDTQYF. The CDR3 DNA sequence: TGTGCCAGTAGTATGTCCCCTGGGGAAGCGGGGAGGGATACGCAGTATTTT.

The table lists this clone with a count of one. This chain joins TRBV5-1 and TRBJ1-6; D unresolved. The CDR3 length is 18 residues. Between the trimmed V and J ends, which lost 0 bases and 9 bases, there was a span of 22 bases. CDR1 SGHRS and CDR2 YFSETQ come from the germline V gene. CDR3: CASSLAFKGDSTISPLHF. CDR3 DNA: TGCGCCAGCAGCTTGGCCTTCAAGGGTGATTCTACTATTTCACCCCTCCACTTT.

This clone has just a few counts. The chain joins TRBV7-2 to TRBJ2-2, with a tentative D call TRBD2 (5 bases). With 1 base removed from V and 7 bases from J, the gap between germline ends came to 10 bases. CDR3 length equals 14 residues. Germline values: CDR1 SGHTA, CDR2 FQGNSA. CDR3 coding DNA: TGTGCCAGCAGCTTAGTCGGAGGTTTCGGGGAGCTGTTTTTT. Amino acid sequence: CASSLVGGFGELFF.

The chain's CDR3 is CASSPDRTLSGANVLTF. The CDR3, as DNA: TGTGCCAGCAGCCCGGACAGGACTCTCTCTGGGGCCAACGTCCTGACTTTC. The chain recombines TRBV7-3 with TRBJ2-6; 7 bases are shared with TRBD1. Germline CDR1 and CDR2: SGHTA and FQGTGA. With 5 bases clipped from V and 0 bases from J, the junction kept 7 bases outside the gene matches. This CDR3 is 17 amino acids long.

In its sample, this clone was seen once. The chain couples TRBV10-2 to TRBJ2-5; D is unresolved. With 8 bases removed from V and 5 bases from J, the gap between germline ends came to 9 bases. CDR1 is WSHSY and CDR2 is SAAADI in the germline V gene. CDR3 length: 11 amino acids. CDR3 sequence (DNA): TGCGCCAGCGGGTCCCGGGAGACCCAGTACTTC. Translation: CASGSRETQYF.

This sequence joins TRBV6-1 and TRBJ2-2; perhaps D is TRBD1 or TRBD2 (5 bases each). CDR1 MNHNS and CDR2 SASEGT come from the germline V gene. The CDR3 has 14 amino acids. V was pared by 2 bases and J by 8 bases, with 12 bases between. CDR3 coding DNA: TGTGCCAGCAGTGAAAATTCTGGGACGGGGGAGCTGTTTTTT. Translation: CASSENSGTGELFF.

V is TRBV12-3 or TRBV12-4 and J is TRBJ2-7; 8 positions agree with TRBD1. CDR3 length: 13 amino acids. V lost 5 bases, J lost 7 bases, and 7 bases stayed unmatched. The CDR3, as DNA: TGTGCCAGCAGTCGACAGGGGTTCGGGGAGCAGTACGTC. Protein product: CASSRQGFGEQYV.

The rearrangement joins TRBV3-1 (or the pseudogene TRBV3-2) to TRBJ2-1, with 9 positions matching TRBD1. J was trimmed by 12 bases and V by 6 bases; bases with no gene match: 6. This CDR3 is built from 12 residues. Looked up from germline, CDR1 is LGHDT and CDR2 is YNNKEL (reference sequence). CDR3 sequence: CASSDGTGPQFF. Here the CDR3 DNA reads TGTGCCAGCAGTGACGGGACAGGGCCGCAGTTCTTC.

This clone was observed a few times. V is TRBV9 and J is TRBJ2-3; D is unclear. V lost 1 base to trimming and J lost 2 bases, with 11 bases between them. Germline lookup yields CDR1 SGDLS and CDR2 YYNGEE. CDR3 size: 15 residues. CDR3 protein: CASSVLRWDTDTQYF. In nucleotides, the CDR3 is TGTGCCAGCAGCGTATTAAGGTGGGACACAGATACGCAGTATTTT.

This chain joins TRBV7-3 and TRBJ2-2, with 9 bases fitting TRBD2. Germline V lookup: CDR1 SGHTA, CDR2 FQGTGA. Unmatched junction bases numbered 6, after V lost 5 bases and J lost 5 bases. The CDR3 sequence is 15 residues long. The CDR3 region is CASSQLAGVTGELFF. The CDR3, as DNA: TGTGCCAGCAGCCAATTAGCGGGGGTTACCGGGGAGCTGTTTTTT. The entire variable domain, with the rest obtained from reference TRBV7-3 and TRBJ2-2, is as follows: GAGVSQTPSNKVTEKGKYVELRCDPISGHTALYWYRQSLGQGPEFLIYFQGTGAADDSGLPNDRFFAVRPEGSVSTLKIQRTERGDSAVYLCASSQLAGVTGELFFGEGSRLTVL.

CDR3 amino acids: CASSQEGHYGNTIYF. CDR3 DNA: TGCGCCAGCAGCCAAGAGGGACACTACGGAAACACCATATATTTT. This chain connects TRBV4-1 to TRBJ1-3; possible D gene TRBD1, 6 bases. Germline-derived CDR1 and CDR2 are MGHRA and YSYEKL. V was trimmed by 0 bases and J by 4 bases, leaving 10 bases between them. This CDR3 comprises 15 residues.

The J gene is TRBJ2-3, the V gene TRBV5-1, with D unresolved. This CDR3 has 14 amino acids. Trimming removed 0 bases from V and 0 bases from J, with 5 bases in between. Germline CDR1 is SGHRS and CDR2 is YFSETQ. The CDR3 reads CASSLDSSTDTQYF. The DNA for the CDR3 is TGCGCCAGCAGCTTGGACTCTAGCACAGATACGCAGTATTTT.